This TCR beta chain was sequenced in a study of cytomegalovirus exposure and HLA in healthy donors. Healthy individuals who donated bone marrow served as the donors. Trimming cost V 6 bases and J 2 bases; bases outside gene matches: 9. Per germline, CDR1 LNHDA and CDR2 SQIVND (reference sequence). This CDR3 spans 17 amino acids. PCR was performed using 60 Vbeta and 13 Jbeta primers. The assay was immunoSEQ multiplex PCR, and TCRdb's table has in-frame clones only and misses some. The table shows 220,000 or so clones, with more than 75% occurring only once. The V and J genes are TRBV19 and TRBJ2-6; 8 bases fit TRBD1. Sample: PBMCs. This TCR came from a woman aged 40-49 years in good health and CMV-seronegative. CDR3 in DNA: TGTGCCAGTAGGAATGACAGGGGCGACACTGGGGCCAACGTCCTGACTTTC. This sequence encodes CASRNDRGDTGANVLTF.